One T cell receptor beta chain is described in this entry. Its matching antigen is unknown. The PCR ran on 60 Vbeta and 13 Jbeta primers. Sequencing was performed with immunoSEQ multiplex PCR; in TCRdb, only in-frame clones are kept and a portion is missing. The sample lists around 75,000 clones; roughly three quarters were seen once. The V and J ends lost 2 bases and 0 bases respectively, with 11 bases between them. The CDR3 is made up of 16 amino acids. Germline lookup yields CDR1 SGHKS and CDR2 YYEKEE (reference sequence). The data were obtained in a study of cytomegalovirus exposure and HLA in healthy donors. Study-wide points: Likely technical artifact: a cluster of highly shared sequence variants. Researchers catalogued some 160 TCR beta chains as cytomegalovirus-associated. In an earlier analysis, productive rearrangement rates for most beta V segments clustered near 90% or 30%.

The V call is TRBV5-5, the J call TRBJ1-4; D perhaps matches TRBD1 (6 bases). The sample consisted of PBMCs. The receptor comes from a man between 18 and 35 years old in good health and CMV-seronegative. CDR3: CASSFTGSATNEKLFF. CDR3 DNA: TGTGCCAGCAGCTTTACAGGGTCCGCAACTAATGAAAAACTGTTTTTT.